This TCR beta chain came from a study of blood T cells in healthy people across ages. Findings and caveats of the study: Across the age range, TCR beta diversity per million T cells fell in a roughly linear way.

A second PCR of about 7 to 11 cycles used a sample-barcoded 5' primer and a J-beta primer mix. One entry per CDR3 protein, called by TCRdb with MiXCR from the 5' RACE reads. Of 800,000 to 1,300,000 distinct CDR3 sequences listed, 20% to 25% are singletons. This clonotype has only a few counts. Its antigen is currently unknown. This CDR3 region has 14 residues. Germline CDR1 and CDR2: DFQATT and SNEGSKA (reference sequence). Trimming pared 6 bases from V and 7 bases from J, leaving 18 bases between. These same data were also listed under a study on T cells of mothers and their children.

This TCR was sampled from a girl aged 2 to 10 in good health. The chain links TRBV20-1 to TRBJ1-4; a possible D gene is TRBD1 (6 bases). Sequencing was carried out using blood. The CDR3 region has the DNA TGCAGTGCGGATGCAGACAGGTCGGGTGAAAAACTGTTTTTT. Its protein product is CSADADRSGEKLFF.